This TCR beta chain was documented in a study of blood T cell repertoires in COVID-19. In the study overall: Samples representing acute and convalescent COVID-19 were sourced from the United States, Italy and Spain.

Followed longitudinally, the Seattle patients had been enrolled during active infection. The CDR3 loop spans 17 amino acids. The V and J ends lost 5 bases and 2 bases, in that order; junction bases with no gene match: 13. Germline CDR1 reads MNHEY; CDR2 reads SVGEGT. TCRdb's copy holds only in-frame clones and misses some; the assay was immunoSEQ multiplex PCR. The sample lists around 160,000 clones, 80% to 90% occurring once. The chain recombines TRBV6-2 or TRBV6-3 with TRBJ1-2, with 8 positions matching TRBD1. Source material: peripheral blood. This clonotype was obtained from a woman aged 60 to 75 with COVID-19, enrolled during active disease. CDR3: CASSHVRGLKLNYGYTF. The CDR3 nucleotides are TGTGCCAGCAGTCACGTCAGGGGGCTGAAACTAAACTATGGCTACACCTTC.